These 17 T cell receptor beta chains share one sample of origin, sequenced in a study of blood T cell repertoires in COVID-19. Data came from immunoSEQ multiplex PCR; TCRdb stores just in-frame clones and leaves some out. The repertoire holds around 300,000 clones, with about 88% as singletons. The sequencing sample was made of PBMCs or T cells enriched from blood (not recorded which). The receptor set was obtained from a woman between 45 and 65 years old who had recovered from COVID-19.

The chain uses TRBV30 and TRBJ1-5; no definite D call. The CDR3 totals 15 residues. V lost 4 bases and J lost 4, with 17 bases in between. From germline, CDR1 is GTSNPN and CDR2 SVGIG (reference sequence). Here the CDR3 reads CAWTDGEGGNQPQHF. The CDR3 DNA reads as TGTGCCTGGACCGACGGGGAGGGCGGGAATCAGCCCCAGCATTTT.

The genes are TRBV5-6 and TRBJ2-1; 9 bases line up with TRBD2. J gave up 5 bases and V 4 bases, and 10 bases lay outside the gene matches. Germline CDR1 reads SGHDT; CDR2 reads YYEEEE. This CDR3 is 16 amino acids long. CDR3 loop: CASSLPGLALNNEQFF. The CDR3 DNA reads TGTGCCAGCAGCCTACCAGGACTAGCGCTCAACAATGAGCAGTTCTTC.

This clone was recorded only once. The V call is TRBV29-1, the J call TRBJ2-7; 9 bases are shared with TRBD2. Germline V gives CDR1 SQVTM, CDR2 ANQGSEA. Trimming removed 3 bases from V and 3 bases from J; junction bases left unmatched: 6. The CDR3 totals 14 residues. The CDR3 coding sequence is TGCAGCGTTGAGGAGGGGACTAGCAGCTACGAGCAGTACTTC. It is translated as CSVEEGTSSYEQYF.

The CDR3 loop is CASSQQGAGTEAFF. DNA for the CDR3: TGTGCCAGCAGCCAACAGGGGGCTGGCACTGAAGCTTTCTTT. The chain has TRBV3-1 (or the pseudogene TRBV3-2) and TRBJ1-1; 8 bases align to TRBD1. This CDR3 spans 14 amino acids. V lost 2 bases, J lost 4 bases, and 3 bases stayed unmatched. Germline V gives CDR1 LGHDT, CDR2 YNNKEL (reference sequence).

This sequence joins TRBV25-1 and TRBJ2-1; 8 bases map to TRBD2. The V gene's germline CDR1 is MGHDK and CDR2 SYGVNS. This CDR3 is 17 amino acids long. V lost 5 bases and J lost 3; bases outside the gene matches: 12. CDR3 sequence: CASSITGGPRGYNEQFF. The DNA of the CDR3 is TGTGCCAGCAGTATAACGGGAGGGCCACGCGGCTACAATGAGCAGTTCTTC.

V usage is TRBV7-3 and J usage is TRBJ1-1; D unclear. Per germline, CDR1 SGHTA and CDR2 FQGTGA. The CDR3 is 16 residues long. V was pared by 1 base and J by 5 bases, with 17 bases between. CDR3 sequence: CASSLNPRTRVTEAFF. CDR3 coding DNA: TGTGCCAGCAGCTTAAACCCTCGGACTAGGGTAACTGAAGCTTTCTTT.

The genes are TRBV28 and TRBJ1-1, with 10 bases that match TRBD1. The CDR3 loop spans 12 amino acids. The V gene's germline CDR1 is MDHEN and CDR2 SYDVKM. V was pared by 5 bases and J by 12 bases, with 6 bases of the junction left unmatched. The CDR3 loop is CASSSQDRGSFF. The CDR3 nucleotides are TGTGCCAGCAGTAGTCAGGACAGGGGGTCTTTCTTT.

The chain couples TRBV11-2 to TRBJ2-7; TRBD1 agrees at 7 bases. The CDR3 contains 12 residues. The germline V gene has CDR1 SGHAT and CDR2 FQNNGV. V dropped 5 bases and J dropped 12; count of bases not matched to a gene: 10. The CDR3 DNA reads TGTGCCAGCAGCCTACGTGGGGACAGTGGGTACTTC. This sequence encodes CASSLRGDSGYF.

The CDR3: CASSQSTSYYEQYF. The CDR3 DNA is TGCGCCAGCAGCCAATCGACTAGCTACTACGAGCAGTACTTC. V gene TRBV4-3 combines with J gene TRBJ2-7, with TRBD2 matching over 7 bases. The germline gives CDR1 LGHNA, CDR2 YSLEER. The CDR3 loop spans 14 amino acids. Unmatched junction bases numbered 4, after V lost 2 bases and J lost 3 bases.

The CDR3 bases are TGTGCCAGCAGCCAAGAAGGGTTCAGGGTCCGCGAGACCCAGTACTTC. This translates into CASSQEGFRVRETQYF. J is TRBJ2-5 and V is TRBV4-2; D might be TRBD1 (5 bases). CDR3 length: 16 amino acids. The V gene lost 0 bases and the J gene lost 5 bases, with 16 bases spanning the gap. Germline V gene sequence: CDR1 LGHNA, CDR2 YNFKEQ.

CDR3 sequence (DNA): TGTGCCAGCTCAACGGGACAGGGAAATCAGCCCCAGCATTTT. Translated: CASSTGQGNQPQHF. This rearrangement joins TRBV18 to TRBJ1-5; TRBD1 matches at 9 bases. Germline CDR1 and CDR2: KGHSH and LQKENI. The CDR3 spans 14 residues. After removal of 5 bases from V and 4 bases from J, the junction contained 3 bases not matched to a gene.

The V and J genes are TRBV2 and TRBJ2-3; possible D gene TRBD1, 6 bases. V lost 3 bases, J lost 1 base, and 8 bases lay in between. The CDR3 runs 14 residues. Germline loops: CDR1 SNHLY, CDR2 FYNNEI. CDR3 loop: CASSDRGGTDTQYF. For the CDR3, the DNA is TGTGCCAGCAGTGACAGGGGAGGCACAGATACGCAGTATTTT.

The rearrangement links TRBV11-2 to TRBJ1-1; TRBD1 matches 7 bases. CDR3 length equals 15 residues. With 1 base clipped from V and 1 base from J, the junction kept 3 bases outside the gene matches. Germline-derived CDR1 and CDR2 are SGHAT and FQNNGV. The CDR3 loop is CASSLGPGGNTEAFF. The CDR3 nucleotides read TGTGCCAGCAGCTTAGGTCCAGGGGGGAACACTGAAGCTTTCTTT.

The J gene is TRBJ1-3, the V gene TRBV4-2; D might be TRBD1 (6 bases). The CDR3 runs 15 residues. The ends were cut back, 4 bases at V and 4 bases at J, with 14 bases in the middle. Germline CDR1 is LGHNA and CDR2 is YNFKEQ. CDR3 residues: CASSLQTGEGNTIYF. The CDR3 coding sequence is TGTGCCAGCAGCCTACAGACAGGAGAAGGAAACACCATATATTTT.

This clone occurred once. This chain connects TRBV29-1 to TRBJ2-1; D might be TRBD2 (5 bases). The ends were cut back, 7 bases at V and 10 bases at J, with 17 bases in the middle. The CDR3 extends over 12 amino acids. The germline V gene has CDR1 SQVTM and CDR2 ANQGSEA. The CDR3 loop reads CSAPVGVAEQFF. CDR3 nucleotides: TGCAGCGCTCCCGTTGGGGTAGCGGAGCAGTTCTTC.

This chain links TRBV5-4 with TRBJ2-3, with 9 bases fitting TRBD1. Unmatched junction bases numbered 8, after V lost 3 bases and J lost 6 bases. In germline, CDR1 is SGHNT, CDR2 YYREEE (reference sequence). The CDR3 is made up of 15 amino acids. CDR3 nucleotides: TGTGCCAGCAGCTGGCGGACAGGGGCTAGTGATACGCAGTATTTT. Protein product: CASSWRTGASDTQYF.

Here the CDR3 DNA reads TGTGCCAGCAGCTTTAGCGGAGTGGCCCCCACAGATACGCAGTATTTT. Translating it yields CASSFSGVAPTDTQYF. J is TRBJ2-3 and V is TRBV11-2, with a possible D match to TRBD2 (6 bases). Looked up from germline, CDR1 is SGHAT and CDR2 is FQNNGV. Trimming left V 3 bases short and J 2 bases short, with 15 bases between. The length of the CDR3 is 16 residues.